A single sample gave rise to the 31 T cell receptor beta chains below, sequenced in a study of early T cells in non-severe SARS-CoV-2 infection (dated by TCRdb to about 2021). Library prep was done by 5' RACE. Sequencer: NextSeq 500. Using fastp trimming at Q25 and MiXCR clonotype assembly, TCRdb reanalyzed the public sequencing data and kept in-frame beta chains. Each CDR3 protein gets just one entry, which takes the most common genes and DNA from the rows behind it. This sample has about 83,000 distinct CDR3 sequences in its table, and 10% to 15% of those were observed once. Of the sample, approximately 7% is held by the ten largest clones. The sample taken for sequencing was whole blood. The receptors shown here come from an adult who was a healthcare worker with PCR-confirmed SARS-CoV-2 infection or an uninfected control (not recorded which).

This clonotype was detected only a few times. The rearrangement joins TRBV29-1 to TRBJ2-1; 8 positions match TRBD1. This CDR3 is 13 amino acids long. The V gene's germline CDR1 is SQVTM and CDR2 ANQGSEA. V gave up 8 bases and J gave up 4 bases; unmatched junction bases: 7. CDR3 in amino acids: CSTWTGRYNEQFF. The CDR3 DNA sequence: TGCAGCACTTGGACAGGGAGGTACAATGAGCAGTTCTTC.

This clonotype was picked up a small number of times. This sequence joins TRBV6-6 and TRBJ2-5; 9 bases match TRBD1. The CDR3 extends over 14 amino acids. Looked up from germline, CDR1 is MNHNY and CDR2 is SVGAGI (reference sequence). The junction had 7 bases not matched to a gene; V was cut back by 6 bases and J by 5 bases. The CDR3 DNA follows: TGTGCCAGCAGGGTACAGGGGGCCGAGGAGACCCAGTACTTC. It encodes CASRVQGAEETQYF.

V usage is TRBV7-2 and J usage is TRBJ2-7; 10 positions agree with TRBD2. Per the germline V gene, CDR1 is SGHTA and CDR2 is FQGNSA. The CDR3 runs 18 residues. V was clipped by 1 base and J by 0 bases; unmatched bases: 9. This CDR3 is CASSLEVSGRTSSYEQYF. The CDR3 DNA reads as TGTGCCAGCAGCTTAGAAGTTAGCGGGAGGACAAGCTCCTACGAGCAGTACTTC.

This clonotype was recorded a few times. The V call is TRBV19, the J call TRBJ1-1, with 8 bases that match TRBD1. Looked up from germline, CDR1 is LNHDA and CDR2 is SQIVND (reference sequence). The CDR3 is 14 residues long. The ends lost 5 bases at V and 6 bases at J; junction bases unmatched: 8. CDR3 residues: CASSDRGWSAEAFF. CDR3 bases: TGTGCCAGTAGTGACAGGGGATGGTCAGCTGAAGCTTTCTTT.

This clonotype was counted between two and nine times. V usage is TRBV7-2 and J usage is TRBJ2-3; D is unresolved. The CDR3 covers 15 residues. The V end lost 1 base, the J end lost 1 base, and 9 bases lay between the germline ends. CDR1 and CDR2 from the germline V gene are SGHTA and FQGNSA. The CDR3 DNA follows: TGTGCCAGCAGCTTAGAGGATTGGGGCACAGATACGCAGTATTTT. Encoded protein: CASSLEDWGTDTQYF.

The gene calls are TRBV9 and TRBJ2-7, with D possibly called TRBD1 or TRBD2 (5 bases each). CDR1 is SGDLS and CDR2 is YYNGEE in the germline V gene. V lost 3 bases, J lost 2 bases, and 15 bases lay in between. The CDR3 runs to 15 residues. CDR3: CASSGGAHLPYEQYF. In nucleotides, the CDR3 is TGTGCCAGCAGCGGAGGGGCCCACCTCCCCTACGAGCAGTACTTC.

This clonotype was counted between two and nine times. Written as DNA, the CDR3 is TGCAGCGTTTCGGGACAGACCCATCAAGTCGGGGAGCTGTTTTTT. It yields the protein CSVSGQTHQVGELFF. J is TRBJ2-2 and V is TRBV29-1; TRBD1 agrees at 7 bases. The CDR3 loop spans 15 amino acids. CDR1 and CDR2 (germline): SQVTM, ANQGSEA. The J segment lost 7 bases and the V segment lost 5 bases, leaving 13 bases of the junction unmatched.

V and J are TRBV18 and TRBJ1-6; TRBD1 agrees at 8 bases. The V gene end was trimmed by 5 bases and the J gene end by 9 bases; junction bases not matched to a gene: 18. Germline V gene sequence: CDR1 KGHSH, CDR2 LQKENI. The CDR3 totals 18 residues. CDR3 sequence (DNA): TGTGCCAGCTCAGACGTCCTTGGACAGGGACCTTCGGGTTCACCCCTCCACTTT. It encodes CASSDVLGQGPSGSPLHF.

The V and J genes are TRBV19 and TRBJ2-7; 7 nucleotides agree with TRBD1. The junction had 3 bases not matched to a gene; V was cut back by 4 bases and J by 0 bases. CDR1 LNHDA and CDR2 SQIVND come from the germline V gene (reference sequence). This CDR3 is 14 amino acids long. In nucleotides, the CDR3 is TGTGCCAGTAGTAGGGGGACAGTCTCCTACGAGCAGTACTTC. Protein product: CASSRGTVSYEQYF.

V and J are TRBV7-2 and TRBJ2-3; 8 nucleotides align to TRBD1. Germline CDR1 SGHTA, CDR2 FQGNSA. The ends lost 4 bases at V and 0 bases at J; junction bases unmatched: 6. CDR3 length: 16 amino acids. As DNA, the CDR3 is TGTGCCAGCAGCTCATCCGGGACAGGTAGCACAGATACGCAGTATTTT. Translating gives CASSSSGTGSTDTQYF.

A few counts support this clonotype. The rearrangement links TRBV5-4 to TRBJ1-1; 10 bases fit TRBD1. Germline trimming cut 2 bases from V and 4 bases from J; bases unmatched to any gene: 5. Per the germline V gene, CDR1 is SGHNT and CDR2 is YYREEE (reference sequence). The CDR3 has 15 amino acids. CDR3 coding DNA: TGTGCCAGCAGCTTAGGGACAGGGGAGGGCACTGAAGCTTTCTTT. This codes for CASSLGTGEGTEAFF.

This clonotype was recorded at least ten times. J is TRBJ2-4 and V is TRBV20-1; 9 nucleotides align to TRBD1. Germline CDR1 DFQATT, CDR2 SNEGSKA (reference sequence). CDR3 length: 14 residues. The CDR3 sequence is CSPGGGTGKNIQYF. CDR3 nucleotide sequence: TGCAGCCCAGGGGGGGGGACAGGGAAAAACATTCAGTACTTC.

This clonotype came up a few times. The rearrangement links TRBV7-8 to TRBJ2-2, with 11 positions matching TRBD2. Trimming took 6 bases from V and 7 from J; bases not matched to a gene: 10. Germline lookup yields CDR1 SGHVS and CDR2 FQNEAQ. This CDR3 region has 16 residues. CDR3 region: CASSFPGLADDGELFF. The CDR3 nucleotides are TGTGCCAGCAGTTTCCCGGGACTAGCGGATGACGGGGAGCTGTTTTTT.

This clonotype has just a few counts. The chain joins TRBV7-8 to TRBJ2-3; the D gene is possibly TRBD2 (5 bases). The ends were cut back, 2 bases at V and 0 bases at J, with 12 bases in the middle. The CDR3 loop spans 16 amino acids. Germline V gene lookup returns CDR1 SGHVS and CDR2 FQNEAQ. CDR3 nucleotides: TGTGCCAGCAGCTTACCCTTGGCGGGTAGCACAGATACGCAGTATTTT. Residues: CASSLPLAGSTDTQYF.

This clonotype was seen at least ten times. The rearrangement joins TRBV20-1 to TRBJ1-4; D gene ambiguous. The CDR3 is 12 amino acids. From germline, CDR1 is DFQATT and CDR2 SNEGSKA (reference sequence). Trimming removed 5 bases from V and 4 bases from J, with 8 bases in between. The CDR3, as DNA: TGCAGTGCTGGGGAGCATAATGAAAAACTGTTTTTT. Its protein product is CSAGEHNEKLFF.

This clonotype turned up a few times. V is TRBV27 and J is TRBJ2-6; the D is unclear. Germline-derived CDR1 and CDR2 are MNHEY and SMNVEV (reference sequence). V lost 7 bases and J lost 4, with 11 bases in between. This CDR3 spans 14 amino acids. The CDR3 protein is CASTVSGGANVLTF. Written as DNA, the CDR3 is TGTGCCAGCACGGTTTCTGGAGGGGCCAACGTCCTGACTTTC.

This chain uses TRBV29-1 with TRBJ1-2, with a possible D match to TRBD1 (6 bases). Germline values: CDR1 SQVTM, CDR2 ANQGSEA. This CDR3 comprises 13 residues. The ends were cut back, 7 bases at V and 4 bases at J, with 16 bases in the middle. Here the CDR3 DNA reads TGCAGCGGGGAGACAGGATCCAGCTATGGCTACACCTTC. This sequence encodes CSGETGSSYGYTF.

The table lists this clonotype with a few counts. This chain links TRBV5-1 with TRBJ2-3; 9 nucleotides align to TRBD2. Trimming cost V 0 bases and J 0 bases; bases outside gene matches: 8. The CDR3 is made up of 18 amino acids. The germline CDR1 and CDR2 sequences are SGHRS and YFSETQ. The CDR3 coding sequence is TGCGCCAGCAGCTTGGGACTAGCGGACCTACTTAGCACAGATACGCAGTATTTT. Protein product: CASSLGLADLLSTDTQYF. The variable domain in full, completed from reference TRBV5-1 and TRBJ2-3, reads KAGVTQTPRYLIKTRGQQVTLSCSPISGHRSVSWYQQTPGQGLQFLFEYFSETQRNKGNFPGRFSGRQFSNSRSEMNVSTLELGDSALYLCASSLGLADLLSTDTQYFGPGTRLTVL.

This clonotype occurred a few times. The chain employs TRBV12-5 and TRBJ2-1, with D uncertain. V was trimmed by 3 bases and J by 0 bases, leaving 9 bases between them. The germline gives CDR1 LGHNT, CDR2 FRNRAP. This CDR3 contains 15 residues. In DNA form, the CDR3 reads TGTGCTAGTGGTTTAACCAGCGTCTCCTACAATGAGCAGTTCTTC. It encodes CASGLTSVSYNEQFF.

The V and J genes are TRBV7-9 and TRBJ2-1; D gene uncertain. CDR3 length: 14 residues. Germline CDR1 reads SEHNR; CDR2 reads FQNEAQ (reference sequence). Trimming left V 1 base short and J 7 bases short, with 11 bases between. As DNA, the CDR3 is TGTGCCAGCAGCTTAGTGTCGTCTTTGAATGAGCAGTTCTTC. Translation: CASSLVSSLNEQFF.

The chain recombines TRBV12-3 or TRBV12-4 with TRBJ1-1, with D possibly being TRBD1 (6 bases). This CDR3 has 12 amino acids. Trimming removed 2 bases from V and 11 bases from J, with 12 bases in between. In DNA form, the CDR3 reads TGTGCCAGCAGTTTACCCAGGGGTGCGGCTTTCTTT. Translated: CASSLPRGAAFF.

This clonotype was seen a handful of times. The CDR3 bases are TGTGCCAGCAGATCTACAGGGGACTACGAGCAGTACTTC. This gives the protein CASRSTGDYEQYF. This chain joins TRBV27 and TRBJ2-7, with 7 bases aligning to TRBD1. Germline loops: CDR1 MNHEY, CDR2 SMNVEV (reference sequence). The CDR3 loop spans 13 amino acids. V gave up 6 bases and J gave up 3 bases; unmatched junction bases: 5.

The table lists this clonotype with a few counts. This chain uses TRBV12-3 or TRBV12-4 with TRBJ1-4; 7 nucleotides match TRBD1. Germline trimming cut 6 bases from V and 8 bases from J; bases unmatched to any gene: 12. The CDR3 covers 15 residues. DNA of the CDR3: TGTGCCAGCAGGGCCCTAGGGGGCGCAGGGGAAAAACTGTTTTTT. Translating it yields CASRALGGAGEKLFF.

This clonotype has only a few counts. This rearrangement joins TRBV29-1 to TRBJ1-1; D perhaps matches TRBD1 (5 bases). V was pared by 4 bases and J by 1 base, with 10 bases between. Germline V gives CDR1 SQVTM, CDR2 ANQGSEA. This CDR3 has 13 residues. The chain's CDR3 is CSVGWQGNTEAFF. The CDR3 coding sequence is TGCAGCGTTGGGTGGCAGGGGAACACTGAAGCTTTCTTT.

This clonotype was found a few times. The chain joins TRBV29-1 to TRBJ2-5; D unclear. The length of the CDR3 is 13 residues. The V gene lost 8 bases and the J gene lost 5 bases, with 18 bases spanning the gap. The V gene's germline CDR1 is SQVTM and CDR2 ANQGSEA. The CDR3 bases are TGCAGCCTTACCTCAAGGCAATTGGAGACCCAGTACTTC. Its protein product is CSLTSRQLETQYF.

At least ten counts were recorded for this clonotype. The chain is built from TRBV12-3 or TRBV12-4 and TRBJ1-2; perhaps TRBD1 as D (6 bases). The V end lost 5 bases, the J end lost 8 bases, and 18 bases lay between the germline ends. The length of the CDR3 is 14 residues. The CDR3 is CASSPTTGKGGYTF. Written as DNA, the CDR3 is TGTGCCAGCAGTCCTACTACAGGGAAGGGCGGCTACACCTTC.

V is TRBV2 and J is TRBJ2-1; TRBD2 aligns across 7 bases. The CDR3 has 15 amino acids. Germline CDR1 and CDR2: SNHLY and FYNNEI. V was clipped by 5 bases and J by 3 bases; unmatched bases: 7. The DNA of the CDR3 is TGTGCCAGCAGTCCCAGCGGGATTCACTACAATGAGCAGTTCTTC. It specifies CASSPSGIHYNEQFF.

This clonotype turned up a few times. The V call is TRBV7-9, the J call TRBJ1-2, with 7 bases identical to TRBD1. Looked up from germline, CDR1 is SEHNR and CDR2 is FQNEAQ (reference sequence). This CDR3 is built from 14 residues. After removal of 0 bases from V and 6 bases from J, the junction contained 4 bases not matched to a gene. This chain's CDR3 is CASSLADRLDGYTF. CDR3 nucleotides: TGTGCCAGCAGCTTAGCGGACAGGCTGGATGGCTACACCTTC.

This clonotype was seen a few times. The chain employs TRBV29-1 and TRBJ2-7; possibly TRBD2 for D (5 bases). V was trimmed by 2 bases and J by 0 bases, leaving 5 bases between them. Germline loops: CDR1 SQVTM, CDR2 ANQGSEA. The CDR3 is 12 amino acids. The CDR3 DNA reads TGCAGCGTTGAACGGGACTCCTACGAGCAGTACTTC. Its translation is CSVERDSYEQYF.

This clonotype was counted at least ten times. V is TRBV16 and J is TRBJ1-1; possible D gene TRBD1, 6 bases. This CDR3 has 15 residues. The V end was cut by 1 base, the J end by 2 bases, with 11 bases between. The germline V gene encodes CDR1 KGHSY and CDR2 FQNENV. The CDR3 here is CASSQFGQSNTEAFF. CDR3 nucleotide sequence: TGTGCCAGCAGCCAATTCGGACAGTCTAACACTGAAGCTTTCTTT.

The chain uses TRBV12-3 or TRBV12-4 and TRBJ1-2; 8 bases line up with TRBD1. With 7 bases clipped from V and 0 bases from J, the junction kept 16 bases outside the gene matches. This CDR3 is built from 18 residues. The CDR3 loop reads CASTQGTGGPRANYGYTF. In DNA form, the CDR3 reads TGTGCCAGCACTCAAGGGACAGGCGGACCTAGAGCTAACTATGGCTACACCTTC.